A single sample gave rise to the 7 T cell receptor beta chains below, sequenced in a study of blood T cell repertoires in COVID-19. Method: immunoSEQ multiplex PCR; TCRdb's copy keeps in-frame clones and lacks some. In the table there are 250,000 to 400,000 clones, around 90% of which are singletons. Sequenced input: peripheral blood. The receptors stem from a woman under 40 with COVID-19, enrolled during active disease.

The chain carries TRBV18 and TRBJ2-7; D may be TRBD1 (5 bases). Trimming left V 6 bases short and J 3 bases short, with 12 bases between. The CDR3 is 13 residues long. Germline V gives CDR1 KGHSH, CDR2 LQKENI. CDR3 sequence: CASSPSRGYEQYF. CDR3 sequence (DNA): TGTGCCAGCTCGCCTTCTAGGGGCTACGAGCAGTACTTC.

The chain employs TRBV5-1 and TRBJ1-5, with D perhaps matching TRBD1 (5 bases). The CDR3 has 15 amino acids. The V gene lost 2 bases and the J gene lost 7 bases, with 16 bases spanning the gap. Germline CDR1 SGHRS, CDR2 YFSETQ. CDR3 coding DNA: TGCGCCAGCAGCTTATCGGGAGGGACGGAACAGCCCCAGCATTTT. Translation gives CASSLSGGTEQPQHF.

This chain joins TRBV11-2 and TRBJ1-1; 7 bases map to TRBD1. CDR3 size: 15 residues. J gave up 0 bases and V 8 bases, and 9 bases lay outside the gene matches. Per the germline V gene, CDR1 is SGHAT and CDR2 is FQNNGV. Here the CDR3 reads CASGDREPMNTEAFF. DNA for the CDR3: TGTGCCAGCGGGGACAGAGAACCCATGAACACTGAAGCTTTCTTT.

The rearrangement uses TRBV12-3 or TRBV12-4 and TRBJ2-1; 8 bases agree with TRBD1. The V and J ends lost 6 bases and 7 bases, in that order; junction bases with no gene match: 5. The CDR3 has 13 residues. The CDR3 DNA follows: TGTGCCAGCAGCAAGAGGACAGGGAATGAGCAGTTCTTC. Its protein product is CASSKRTGNEQFF.

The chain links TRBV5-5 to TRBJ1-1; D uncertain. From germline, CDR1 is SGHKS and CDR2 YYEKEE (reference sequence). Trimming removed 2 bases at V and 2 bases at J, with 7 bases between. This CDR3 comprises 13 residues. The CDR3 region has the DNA TGTGCCAGCAGCTTTATAATTAACACTGAAGCTTTCTTT. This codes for CASSFIINTEAFF.

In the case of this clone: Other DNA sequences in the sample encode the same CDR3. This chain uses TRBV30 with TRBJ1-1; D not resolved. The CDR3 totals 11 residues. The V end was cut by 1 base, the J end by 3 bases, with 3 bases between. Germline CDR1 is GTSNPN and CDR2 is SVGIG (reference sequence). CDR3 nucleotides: TGTGCCTGGAGTGCTGACACTGAAGCTTTCTTT. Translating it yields CAWSADTEAFF.

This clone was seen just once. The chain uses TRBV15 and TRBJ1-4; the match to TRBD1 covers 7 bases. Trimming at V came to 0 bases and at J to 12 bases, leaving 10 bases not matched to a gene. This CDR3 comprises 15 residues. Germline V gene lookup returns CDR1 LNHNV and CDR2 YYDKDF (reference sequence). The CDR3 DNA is TGTGCCACCAGCAGAGATTTTAGGGCAGGGGGTGAACTGTTTTTT. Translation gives CATSRDFRAGGELFF.